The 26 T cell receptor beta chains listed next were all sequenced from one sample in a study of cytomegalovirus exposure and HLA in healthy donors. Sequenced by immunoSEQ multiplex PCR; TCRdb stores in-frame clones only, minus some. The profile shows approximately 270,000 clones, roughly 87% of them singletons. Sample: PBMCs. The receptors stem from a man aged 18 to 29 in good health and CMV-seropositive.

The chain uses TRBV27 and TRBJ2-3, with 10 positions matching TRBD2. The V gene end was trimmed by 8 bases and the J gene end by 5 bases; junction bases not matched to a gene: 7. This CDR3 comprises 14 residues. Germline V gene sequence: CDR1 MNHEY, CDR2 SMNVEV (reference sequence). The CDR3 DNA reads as TGTGCCAGCGGACGACTAGCGGGTCGAGATACGCAGTATTTT. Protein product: CASGRLAGRDTQYF.

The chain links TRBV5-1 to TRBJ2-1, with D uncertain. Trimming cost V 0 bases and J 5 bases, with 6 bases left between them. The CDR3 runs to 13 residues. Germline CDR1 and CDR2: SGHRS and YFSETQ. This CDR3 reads CASSLEEDNEQFF. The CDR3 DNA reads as TGCGCCAGCAGCTTGGAAGAAGACAATGAGCAGTTCTTC.

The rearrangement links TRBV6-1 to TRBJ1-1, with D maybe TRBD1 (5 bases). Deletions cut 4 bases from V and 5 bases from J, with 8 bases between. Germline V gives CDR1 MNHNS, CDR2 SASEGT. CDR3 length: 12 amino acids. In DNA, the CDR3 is TGTGCCAGCAGTGCCCAGGGTACTGAAGCTTTCTTT. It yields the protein CASSAQGTEAFF.

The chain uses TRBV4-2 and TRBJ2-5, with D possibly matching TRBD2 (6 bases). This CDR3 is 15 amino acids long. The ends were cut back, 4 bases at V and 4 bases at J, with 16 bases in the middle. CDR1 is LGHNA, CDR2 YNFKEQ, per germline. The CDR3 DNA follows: TGTGCCAGCAGCCCCTCTGCTAGCGACCCAGAGACCCAGTACTTC. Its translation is CASSPSASDPETQYF.

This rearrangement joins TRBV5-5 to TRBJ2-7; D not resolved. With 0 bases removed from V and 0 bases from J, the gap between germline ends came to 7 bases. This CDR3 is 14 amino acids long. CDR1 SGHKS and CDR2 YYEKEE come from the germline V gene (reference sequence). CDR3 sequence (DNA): TGTGCCAGCAGCTTGGGACGGAGCTCCTACGAGCAGTACTTC. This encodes CASSLGRSSYEQYF.

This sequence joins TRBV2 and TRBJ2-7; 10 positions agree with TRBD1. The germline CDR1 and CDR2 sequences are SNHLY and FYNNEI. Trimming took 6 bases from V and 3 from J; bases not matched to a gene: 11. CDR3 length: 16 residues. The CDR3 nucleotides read TGTGCCAGCAGCGGGACAGGGGACAGAAAATTCTACGAGCAGTACTTC. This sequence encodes CASSGTGDRKFYEQYF.

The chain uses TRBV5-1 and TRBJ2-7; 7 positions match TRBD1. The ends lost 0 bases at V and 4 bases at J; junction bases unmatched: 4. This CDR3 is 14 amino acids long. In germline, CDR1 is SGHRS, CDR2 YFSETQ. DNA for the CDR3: TGCGCCAGCAGCTTGGAGGGGGCTTTGTACGAGCAGTACTTC. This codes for CASSLEGALYEQYF.

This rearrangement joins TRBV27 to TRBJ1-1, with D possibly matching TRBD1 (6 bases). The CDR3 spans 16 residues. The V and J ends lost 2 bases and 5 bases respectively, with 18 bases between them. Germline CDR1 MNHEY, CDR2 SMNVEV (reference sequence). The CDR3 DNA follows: TGTGCCAGCAGTTTAAAGGGGGGCAGTGCCAGGACTGAAGCTTTCTTT. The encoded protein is CASSLKGGSARTEAFF.

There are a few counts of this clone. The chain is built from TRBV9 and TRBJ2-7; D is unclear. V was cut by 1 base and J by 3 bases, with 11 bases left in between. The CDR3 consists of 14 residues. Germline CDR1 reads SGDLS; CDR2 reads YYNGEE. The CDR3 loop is CASSVRADGYEQYF. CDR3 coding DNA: TGTGCCAGCAGCGTAAGGGCAGACGGCTACGAGCAGTACTTC.

CDR3 residues: CASSQDSGLPETQYF. As DNA, the CDR3 is TGCGCCAGCAGCCAAGACTCGGGACTTCCGGAGACCCAGTACTTC. The chain employs TRBV4-3 and TRBJ2-5, with a weak D call TRBD2 (6 bases). Germline CDR1 is LGHNA and CDR2 is YSLEER. CDR3 length equals 15 residues. Trimming cost V 0 bases and J 5 bases, with 13 bases left between them.

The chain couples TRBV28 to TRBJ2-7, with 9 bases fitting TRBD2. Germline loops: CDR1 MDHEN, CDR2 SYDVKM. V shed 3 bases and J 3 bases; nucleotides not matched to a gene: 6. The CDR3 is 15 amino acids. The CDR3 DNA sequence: TGTGCCAGCAGTTTTAGGGGCGGGAGGGTCTACGAGCAGTACTTC. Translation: CASSFRGGRVYEQYF.

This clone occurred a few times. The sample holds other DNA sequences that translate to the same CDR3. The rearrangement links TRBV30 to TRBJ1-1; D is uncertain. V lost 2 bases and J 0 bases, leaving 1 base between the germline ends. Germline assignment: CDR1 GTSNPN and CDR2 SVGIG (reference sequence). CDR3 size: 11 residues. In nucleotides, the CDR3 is TGTGCCTGGAGTTTGAACACTGAAGCTTTCTTT. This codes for CAWSLNTEAFF.

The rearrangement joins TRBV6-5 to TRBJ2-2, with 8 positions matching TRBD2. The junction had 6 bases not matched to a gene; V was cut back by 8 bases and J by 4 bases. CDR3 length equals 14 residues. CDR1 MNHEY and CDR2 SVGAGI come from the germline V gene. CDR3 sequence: CASYGAGGTGELFF. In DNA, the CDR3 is TGTGCCAGCTATGGGGCGGGAGGCACCGGGGAGCTGTTTTTT.

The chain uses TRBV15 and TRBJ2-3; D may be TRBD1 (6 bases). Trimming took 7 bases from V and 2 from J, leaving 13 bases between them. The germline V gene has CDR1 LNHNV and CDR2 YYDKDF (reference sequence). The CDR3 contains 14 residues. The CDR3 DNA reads TGTGCCACCAACACAGGGCGAGTCACAGATACGCAGTATTTT. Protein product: CATNTGRVTDTQYF.

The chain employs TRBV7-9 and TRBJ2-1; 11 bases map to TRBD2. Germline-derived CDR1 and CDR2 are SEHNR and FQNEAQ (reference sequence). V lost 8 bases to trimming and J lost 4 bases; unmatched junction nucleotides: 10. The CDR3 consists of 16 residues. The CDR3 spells CASRSGGTSGYNEQFF. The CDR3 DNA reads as TGTGCCAGCCGCTCCGGGGGGACTAGCGGATACAATGAGCAGTTCTTC.

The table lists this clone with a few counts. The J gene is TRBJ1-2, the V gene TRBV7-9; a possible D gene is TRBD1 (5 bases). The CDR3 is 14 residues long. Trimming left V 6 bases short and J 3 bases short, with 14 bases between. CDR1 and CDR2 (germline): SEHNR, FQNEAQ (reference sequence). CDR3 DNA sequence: TGTGCCAGCAGTCCAAAGACAGCTTACTATGGCTACACCTTC. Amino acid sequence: CASSPKTAYYGYTF.

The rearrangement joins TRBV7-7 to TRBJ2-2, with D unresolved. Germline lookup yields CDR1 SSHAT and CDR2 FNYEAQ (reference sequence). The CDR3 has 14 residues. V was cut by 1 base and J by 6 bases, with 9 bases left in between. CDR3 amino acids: CASSLGVGSGELFF. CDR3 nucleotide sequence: TGTGCCAGCAGCTTAGGGGTGGGTTCCGGGGAGCTGTTTTTT.

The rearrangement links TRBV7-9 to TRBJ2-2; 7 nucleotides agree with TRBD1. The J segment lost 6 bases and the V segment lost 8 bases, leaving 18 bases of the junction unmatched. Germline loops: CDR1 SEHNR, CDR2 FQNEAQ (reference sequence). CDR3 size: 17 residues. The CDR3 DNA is TGTGCCAGCGGGCCCGCATGGACAGGAAGAGGGCCCGGGGAGCTGTTTTTT. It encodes CASGPAWTGRGPGELFF.

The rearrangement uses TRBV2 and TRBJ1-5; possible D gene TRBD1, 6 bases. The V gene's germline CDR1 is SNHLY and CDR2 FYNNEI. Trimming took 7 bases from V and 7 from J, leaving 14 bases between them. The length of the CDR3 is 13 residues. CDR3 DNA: TGTGCCAGCAATACGGGGGGCCCGCAGCCCCAGCATTTT. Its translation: CASNTGGPQPQHF.

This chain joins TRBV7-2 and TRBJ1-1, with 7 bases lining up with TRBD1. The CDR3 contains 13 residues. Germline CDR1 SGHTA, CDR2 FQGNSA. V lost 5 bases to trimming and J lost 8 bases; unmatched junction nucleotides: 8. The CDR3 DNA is TGTGCCAGCAGCCTACCCCACAGGGGAGAAGCTTTCTTT. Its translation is CASSLPHRGEAFF.

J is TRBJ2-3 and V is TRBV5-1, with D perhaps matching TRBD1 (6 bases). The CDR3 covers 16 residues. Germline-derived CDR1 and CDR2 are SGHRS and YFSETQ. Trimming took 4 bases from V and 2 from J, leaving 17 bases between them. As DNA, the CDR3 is TGCGCCAGCAGCCCCCCCGGGACATATTACACAGATACGCAGTATTTT. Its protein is CASSPPGTYYTDTQYF. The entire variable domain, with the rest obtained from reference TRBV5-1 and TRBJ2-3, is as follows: KAGVTQTPRYLIKTRGQQVTLSCSPISGHRSVSWYQQTPGQGLQFLFEYFSETQRNKGNFPGRFSGRQFSNSRSEMNVSTLELGDSALYLCASSPPGTYYTDTQYFGPGTRLTVL.

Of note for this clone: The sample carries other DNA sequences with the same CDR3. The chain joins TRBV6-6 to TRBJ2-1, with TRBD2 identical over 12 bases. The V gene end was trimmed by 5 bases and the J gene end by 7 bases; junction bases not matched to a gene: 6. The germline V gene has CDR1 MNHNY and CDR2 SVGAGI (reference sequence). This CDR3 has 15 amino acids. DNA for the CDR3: TGTGCCAGCAGTCTAGCGGGAGGGCCGGGGAATGAGCAGTTCTTC. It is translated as CASSLAGGPGNEQFF.

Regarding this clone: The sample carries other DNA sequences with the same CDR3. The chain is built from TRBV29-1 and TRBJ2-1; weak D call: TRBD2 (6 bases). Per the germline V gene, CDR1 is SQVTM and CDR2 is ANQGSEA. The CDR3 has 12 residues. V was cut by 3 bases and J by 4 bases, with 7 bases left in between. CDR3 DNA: TGCAGCGTTGACCTAGCGTACAATGAGCAGTTCTTC. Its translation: CSVDLAYNEQFF.

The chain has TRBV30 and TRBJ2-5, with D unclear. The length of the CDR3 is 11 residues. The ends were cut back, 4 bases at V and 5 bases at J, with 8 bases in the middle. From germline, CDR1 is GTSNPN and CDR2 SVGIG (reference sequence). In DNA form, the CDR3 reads TGTGCCTGGAAATTAGAGGAGACCCAGTACTTC. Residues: CAWKLEETQYF.

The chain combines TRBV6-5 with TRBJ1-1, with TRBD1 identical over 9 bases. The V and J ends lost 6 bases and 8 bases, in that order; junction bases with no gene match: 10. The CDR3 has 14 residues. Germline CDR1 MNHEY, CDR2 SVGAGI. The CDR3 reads CASRQTGGVTEAFF. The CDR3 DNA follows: TGTGCCAGCAGACAGACAGGGGGTGTGACAGAAGCTTTCTTT.

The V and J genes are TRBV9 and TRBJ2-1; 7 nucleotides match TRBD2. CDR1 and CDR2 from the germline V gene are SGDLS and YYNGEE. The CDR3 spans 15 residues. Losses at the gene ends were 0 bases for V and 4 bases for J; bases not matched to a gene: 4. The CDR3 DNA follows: TGTGCCAGCAGCGTAGAAGCGGGGAGTTACAATGAGCAGTTCTTC. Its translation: CASSVEAGSYNEQFF.